The next 16 T cell receptor beta chains were all read from a single sample in a study of identical twins listed by TCRdb under 2016. The method was 5' RACE. Sequencer: Illumina HiSeq 2000. The public reads were reprocessed in TCRdb via fastp at Q25 and MiXCR, keeping in-frame beta chains. Duplicate CDR3 protein sequences are folded into a single record with the most common DNA and genes. The sample table lists around 690,000 distinct CDR3 sequences, approximately 22% of them with a count of one. 4% to 5.5% of the sample lies in the top ten. This same sample was also part of a study on T cells expressing NK-cell markers.

Sequenced material: PBMCs. Every receptor here comes from a woman aged 18-29 years in good health.

This clonotype was seen a handful of times. V and J are TRBV6-2 or TRBV6-3 and TRBJ1-1; D might be TRBD1 (6 bases). This CDR3 has 16 amino acids. CDR1 is MNHEY and CDR2 is SVGEGT in the germline V gene. With 8 bases removed from V and 4 bases from J, the gap between germline ends came to 23 bases. This chain's CDR3 is CASGYLGWGPSTEAFF. The CDR3 coding sequence is TGTGCCAGCGGATACCTGGGATGGGGGCCGAGCACTGAAGCTTTCTTT.

The chain links TRBV29-1 to TRBJ2-1; no firm D call. The CDR3 is 11 residues long. Trimming cost V 4 bases and J 9 bases, with 10 bases left between them. Germline values: CDR1 SQVTM, CDR2 ANQGSEA. CDR3 DNA: TGCAGCGTTGTTTGGTCGGTTGAGCAGTTCTTC. Translating it yields CSVVWSVEQFF.

The chain links TRBV11-2 to TRBJ2-1, with D maybe TRBD2 (6 bases). V was clipped by 2 bases and J by 10 bases, with 18 bases between them. This CDR3 has 15 residues. Looked up from germline, CDR1 is SGHAT and CDR2 is FQNNGV. The CDR3 sequence: CASSLLSMGGTEQFF. CDR3 nucleotides: TGTGCCAGCAGCTTATTGAGTATGGGCGGGACCGAGCAGTTCTTC.

This clonotype was seen a few times. The chain uses TRBV12-3 or TRBV12-4 and TRBJ1-5; TRBD1 is a possible D gene (5 bases). The CDR3 spans 15 residues. V lost 7 bases and J lost 6, with 19 bases in between. The CDR3 sequence is CASTLGGAGGQPQHF. As DNA, the CDR3 is TGTGCCAGCACCCTAGGTGGGGCCGGAGGTCAGCCCCAGCATTTT.

This clonotype was seen only a few times. The chain has TRBV28 and TRBJ1-1; no firm D call. V was clipped by 8 bases and J by 1 base, with 17 bases between them. This CDR3 spans 15 amino acids. CDR1 and CDR2 from the germline V gene are MDHEN and SYDVKM. CDR3 nucleotides: TGTGCCAGCGCCAATTCGATGAGCTGGAACACTGAAGCTTTCTTT. It specifies CASANSMSWNTEAFF.

The V gene is TRBV12-5, the J gene TRBJ2-7; tentatively, D is TRBD2 (7 bases). CDR3 length: 15 amino acids. Germline CDR1 reads LGHNT; CDR2 reads FRNRAP. V lost 2 bases and J lost 2, with 13 bases in between. The CDR3 nucleotides are TGTGCTAGTGGTTTGAGGGGGGGGTTCCCCTACGAGCAGTACTTC. This encodes CASGLRGGFPYEQYF. Full variable domain (outside the CDR3, taken from reference TRBV12-5 and TRBJ2-7): DARVTQTPRHKVTEMGQEVTMRCQPILGHNTVFWYRQTMMQGLELLAYFRNRAPLDDSGMPKDRFSAEMPDATLATLKIQPSEPRDSAVYFCASGLRGGFPYEQYFGPGTRLTVT.

V usage is TRBV7-9 and J usage is TRBJ2-7; D is uncertain. Trimming left V 5 bases short and J 1 base short, with 12 bases between. The V gene's germline CDR1 is SEHNR and CDR2 FQNEAQ (reference sequence). This CDR3 region has 14 residues. The CDR3 DNA reads TGTGCCAGCAGCCCCCCGGAAGTTTCCTACGAGCAGTACTTC. Translated, it gives CASSPPEVSYEQYF. Full variable domain (outside the CDR3, taken from reference TRBV7-9 and TRBJ2-7): DTGVSQNPRHKITKRGQNVTFRCDPISEHNRLYWYRQTLGQGPEFLTYFQNEAQLEKSRLLSDRFSAERPKGSFSTLEIQRTEQGDSAMYLCASSPPEVSYEQYFGPGTRLTVT.

Many counts were recorded for this clonotype. This chain joins TRBV7-8 and TRBJ2-7; D could derive from TRBD1 or TRBD2 (5 bases each). The CDR3 runs 15 residues. Germline loops: CDR1 SGHVS, CDR2 FQNEAQ. The V and J ends lost 2 bases and 0 bases respectively, with 11 bases between them. For the CDR3, the DNA is TGTGCCAGCAGCTTACGGCAGGGACCCTCCTACGAGCAGTACTTC. Its protein is CASSLRQGPSYEQYF. Full variable domain (rest looked up from reference TRBV7-8 and TRBJ2-7): GAGVSQSPRYKVAKRGQDVALRCDPISGHVSLFWYQQALGQGPEFLTYFQNEAQLDKSGLPSDRFFAERPEGSVSTLKIQRTQQEDSAVYLCASSLRQGPSYEQYFGPGTRLTVT.

In its sample, this clonotype was seen many times. The rearrangement uses TRBV11-2 and TRBJ1-1; no clear D gene. The CDR3 has 14 amino acids. Trimming shortened V by 2 bases and J by 4 bases, and 11 bases separated the two germline ends. From germline, CDR1 is SGHAT and CDR2 FQNNGV. The CDR3, as DNA: TGTGCCAGCAGCTTACATGGGGTCCCCACTGAAGCTTTCTTT. It yields the protein CASSLHGVPTEAFF. Full variable domain (outside the CDR3, taken from reference TRBV11-2 and TRBJ1-1): EAGVAQSPRYKIIEKRQSVAFWCNPISGHATLYWYQQILGQGPKLLIQFQNNGVVDDSQLPKDRFSAERLKGVDSTLKIQPAKLEDSAVYLCASSLHGVPTEAFFGQGTRLTVV.

The chain links TRBV6-2 or TRBV6-3 to TRBJ2-1; 10 bases map to TRBD1. Germline CDR1 is MNHEY and CDR2 is SVGEGT. This CDR3 is built from 16 residues. V lost 7 bases to trimming and J lost 4 bases; unmatched junction nucleotides: 10. The CDR3 DNA reads as TGTGCCAGCACCGACATTAGGGACAGGGGTTACAATGAGCAGTTCTTC. The encoded protein is CASTDIRDRGYNEQFF.

This clonotype has more than one count but fewer than ten. The J gene is TRBJ2-5, the V gene TRBV11-2, with D maybe TRBD2 (5 bases). V lost 5 bases to trimming and J lost 1 base, with 11 bases between them. Looked up from germline, CDR1 is SGHAT and CDR2 is FQNNGV. This CDR3 comprises 14 residues. In DNA, the CDR3 is TGTGCCAGCAGCCCACTAGGGATCCAAGAGACCCAGTACTTC. Its protein product is CASSPLGIQETQYF.

V is TRBV6-1 and J is TRBJ1-2; D is undetermined. The CDR3 is 14 amino acids. In germline, CDR1 is MNHNS, CDR2 SASEGT. V was trimmed by 5 bases and J by 4 bases, leaving 14 bases between them. Here the CDR3 DNA reads TGTGCCAGCAGTACCCGCTACTCCCGCTATGGCTACACCTTC. This sequence encodes CASSTRYSRYGYTF.

This clonotype was observed a few times. Here the CDR3 DNA reads TGCAGTGCTAGAGATGGTCAGGGCCACTACGAGCAGTACTTC. As protein: CSARDGQGHYEQYF. V gene TRBV20-1 combines with J gene TRBJ2-7; the D gene is possibly TRBD1 (5 bases). Trimming cost V 0 bases and J 3 bases, with 12 bases left between them. Germline assignment: CDR1 DFQATT and CDR2 SNEGSKA (reference sequence). The CDR3 spans 14 residues.

The V call is TRBV10-2, the J call TRBJ1-1; no clear D. Looked up from germline, CDR1 is WSHSY and CDR2 is SAAADI. With 6 bases removed from V and 2 bases from J, the gap between germline ends came to 10 bases. CDR3 length: 13 residues. The CDR3 is CASRENSNTEAFF. DNA for the CDR3: TGCGCCAGCAGGGAGAATTCAAACACTGAAGCTTTCTTT.

At least ten counts were recorded for this clonotype. V and J are TRBV7-2 and TRBJ2-7, with 7 bases matching TRBD2. The germline V gene encodes CDR1 SGHTA and CDR2 FQGNSA. The junction had 7 bases not matched to a gene; V was cut back by 2 bases and J by 6 bases. This CDR3 is built from 14 residues. CDR3 amino acids: CASSLWAGVSEQYF. The CDR3 bases are TGTGCCAGCAGCTTATGGGCGGGGGTAAGCGAGCAGTACTTC.

This clonotype has only a few counts. The genes are TRBV20-1 and TRBJ2-5; D not certain. Trimming cost V 2 bases and J 5 bases, with 6 bases left between them. Germline CDR1 DFQATT, CDR2 SNEGSKA (reference sequence). The CDR3 extends over 11 amino acids. The CDR3, as DNA: TGCAGTGCTAGATACGGGGAGACCCAGTACTTC. Translating gives CSARYGETQYF.